The 22 T cell receptor beta chains listed next were all sequenced from one sample in a study of cytomegalovirus exposure and HLA in healthy donors. The PCR ran on 60 Vbeta and 13 Jbeta primers. The table came from immunoSEQ multiplex PCR; TCRdb's copy has only in-frame clones and leaves some out. The data contain about 140,000 clones, 60% to 80% of them seen just once; the ten biggest clones take up approximately 11%. The sequenced sample consisted of PBMCs. Receptors were obtained from a man between 18 and 35 years old in good health and CMV-seropositive.

The chain combines TRBV5-6 with TRBJ2-7; TRBD1 matches at 8 bases. This CDR3 spans 14 amino acids. Per the germline V gene, CDR1 is SGHDT and CDR2 is YYEEEE. The ends lost 0 bases at V and 8 bases at J; junction bases unmatched: 7. This CDR3 reads CASSLGQGPLKQYF. The CDR3 bases are TGTGCCAGCAGCTTGGGACAGGGGCCCTTGAAGCAGTACTTC.

J is TRBJ2-1 and V is TRBV29-1, with 7 positions matching TRBD2. V shed 4 bases, J shed 4 bases, and the junction held 7 bases outside the gene matches. CDR1 SQVTM and CDR2 ANQGSEA come from the germline V gene. This CDR3 comprises 14 residues. This chain's CDR3 is CSVVQLAIYNEQFF. CDR3 sequence (DNA): TGCAGCGTTGTGCAACTAGCGATATACAATGAGCAGTTCTTC.

The chain joins TRBV28 to TRBJ1-4, with D perhaps TRBD1 (5 bases). The germline V and J ends were trimmed by 7 bases and 3 bases, with 9 bases remaining between them. The V gene's germline CDR1 is MDHEN and CDR2 SYDVKM. The CDR3 totals 13 residues. CDR3 nucleotide sequence: TGTGCCAGCACTCAGGGCTCTAATGAAAAACTGTTTTTT. This translates into CASTQGSNEKLFF.

Notes on this clone: Mismatch with germline at one junction end may stem from a read error. The chain recombines TRBV27 with TRBJ2-7; a possible D gene is TRBD1 (6 bases). The CDR3 loop spans 15 amino acids. Germline V gene lookup returns CDR1 MNHEY and CDR2 SMNVEV (reference sequence). DNA of the CDR3: TGTGCCAGCAGTGGGGACACTTCGAGACCCTACGAGCAGCACTTC. Translated: CASSGDTSRPYEQHF.

J is TRBJ2-1 and V is TRBV7-3, with D perhaps TRBD2 (5 bases). The CDR3 consists of 15 residues. Trimming cost V 5 bases and J 2 bases, with 13 bases left between them. In germline, CDR1 is SGHTA, CDR2 FQGTGA. CDR3 DNA: TGTGCCAGCAGCCGGGGAGTTTGGGCCTACAATGAGCAGTTCTTC. This translates into CASSRGVWAYNEQFF.

The rearrangement links TRBV4-1 to TRBJ2-1, with D possibly matching TRBD2 (6 bases). Germline CDR1 is MGHRA and CDR2 is YSYEKL. Trimming removed 1 base from V and 0 bases from J, with 22 bases in between. The CDR3 extends over 20 amino acids. The CDR3 sequence is CASSQVRGLAERHSYNEQFF. The DNA of the CDR3 is TGCGCCAGCAGCCAAGTTAGGGGTTTAGCGGAACGCCACTCCTACAATGAGCAGTTCTTC.

The chain has TRBV7-9 and TRBJ2-5; 7 bases are a match to TRBD1. The V gene's germline CDR1 is SEHNR and CDR2 FQNEAQ (reference sequence). V was clipped by 5 bases and J by 1 base; unmatched bases: 7. The CDR3 extends over 15 amino acids. CDR3 coding DNA: TGTGCCAGCAGCAATCGAGGACAGGTCCAAGAGACCCAGTACTTC. Translation: CASSNRGQVQETQYF.

The chain uses TRBV2 and TRBJ1-5; D may be TRBD1 (5 bases). Trimming stripped 4 bases from V and 9 bases from J, with 19 bases between. CDR3 length: 15 residues. Germline lookup yields CDR1 SNHLY and CDR2 FYNNEI. CDR3 sequence (DNA): TGTGCCAGCAGTGTTGGGACTGACTACCGTGGGCCCCAGCATTTT. Encoded protein: CASSVGTDYRGPQHF.

The gene calls are TRBV7-2 and TRBJ2-3; D ambiguous. This CDR3 region has 17 residues. With 1 base removed from V and 1 base from J, the gap between germline ends came to 15 bases. CDR1 SGHTA and CDR2 FQGNSA come from the germline V gene. The CDR3 loop reads CASSLEFAEVGTDTQYF. Here the CDR3 DNA reads TGTGCCAGCAGCTTAGAGTTCGCAGAGGTAGGCACAGATACGCAGTATTTT. Filled out from reference TRBV7-2 and TRBJ2-3, the complete variable domain reads GAGVSQSPSNKVTEKGKDVELRCDPISGHTALYWYRQSLGQGLEFLIYFQGNSAPDKSGLPSDRFSAERTGGSVSTLTIQRTQQEDSAVYLCASSLEFAEVGTDTQYFGPGTRLTVL.

V and J are TRBV10-3 and TRBJ1-5; 8 bases line up with TRBD1. Trimming cost V 3 bases and J 0 bases; bases outside gene matches: 7. The CDR3 spans 17 residues. Germline V gene lookup returns CDR1 ENHRY and CDR2 SYGVKD. DNA for the CDR3: TGTGCCATCAGTGAAGTAAAAGGACAGGGTAGCAATCAGCCCCAGCATTTT. Residues: CAISEVKGQGSNQPQHF.

The V call is TRBV5-1, the J call TRBJ1-2; 9 bases map to TRBD1. The CDR3 is made up of 12 amino acids. J gave up 8 bases and V 4 bases, and 3 bases lay outside the gene matches. The germline V gene encodes CDR1 SGHRS and CDR2 YFSETQ. CDR3 sequence: CASSTTGGGYTF. The CDR3 bases are TGCGCCAGCAGCACAACAGGGGGCGGCTACACCTTC.

The chain carries TRBV6-5 and TRBJ2-3; tentative D call: TRBD1 (5 bases). This CDR3 is built from 13 residues. Trimming removed 8 bases at V and 5 bases at J, with 14 bases between. The germline V gene has CDR1 MNHEY and CDR2 SVGAGI. CDR3 sequence: CASGYQGLDTQYF. CDR3 sequence (DNA): TGTGCCAGCGGCTATCAGGGCTTAGATACGCAGTATTTT.

The rearrangement joins TRBV12-2 to TRBJ2-1; no DNA check was done on the table's D call, TRBD2. TRBV12-2 is a pseudogene locus. The CDR3 is 21 residues long. In nucleotides, the CDR3 is TGTGCAAGTCGCTTAGGTGGGGAAGCTGGGCTAACTAGCGGGAGATGGGATGAGCAGTTCTTC. Translation: CASRLGGEAGLTSGRWDEQFF.

In its sample, this clone was seen a few times. CDR3 in amino acids: CASSQEGALRQYF. Here the CDR3 DNA reads TGTGCCAGCAGCCAAGAAGGGGCTCTGAGGCAGTACTTC. The chain links TRBV14 to TRBJ2-7, with D tentatively TRBD1 (5 bases). This CDR3 has 13 residues. V was shortened by 0 bases and J by 9 bases, with 12 bases between the two germline ends. Germline V gene sequence: CDR1 SGHDN, CDR2 FVKESK.

The chain employs TRBV30 and TRBJ2-2, with a weak D call TRBD2 (5 bases). The CDR3 has 12 amino acids. Germline lookup yields CDR1 GTSNPN and CDR2 SVGIG (reference sequence). V lost 6 bases and J lost 5, with 10 bases in between. This CDR3 reads CACARETGELFF. Written as DNA, the CDR3 is TGTGCCTGTGCGAGGGAGACCGGGGAGCTGTTTTTT.

V and J are TRBV27 and TRBJ1-5; TRBD1 might be the D (6 bases). With 4 bases removed from V and 7 bases from J, the gap between germline ends came to 11 bases. The V gene's germline CDR1 is MNHEY and CDR2 SMNVEV (reference sequence). The CDR3 loop spans 13 amino acids. The CDR3 region has the DNA TGTGCCAGCAGTTCCCAGGGGTTCCAGCCCCAGCATTTT. It codes for CASSSQGFQPQHF.

V is TRBV19 and J is TRBJ1-4; 9 bases are shared with TRBD1. The germline CDR1 and CDR2 sequences are LNHDA and SQIVND (reference sequence). The J segment lost 10 bases and the V segment lost 5 bases, leaving 8 bases of the junction unmatched. The length of the CDR3 is 14 residues. The CDR3 here is CASSPGTGTRKLFF. For the CDR3, the DNA is TGTGCCAGTAGTCCCGGGACAGGGACCCGAAAACTGTTTTTT.

The gene calls are TRBV2 and TRBJ2-6, with 12 bases identical to TRBD1. The CDR3 spans 16 residues. CDR1 and CDR2 from the germline V gene are SNHLY and FYNNEI. The V segment lost 6 bases and the J segment 4 bases; nucleotides outside the gene matches: 4. CDR3 loop: CASRRDRGQGANVLTF. The DNA for the CDR3 is TGTGCCAGCAGGAGGGACAGGGGGCAAGGGGCCAACGTCCTGACTTTC. Based on the CDR3 plus reference TRBV2 and TRBJ2-6, the full variable domain is EPEVTQTPSHQVTQMGQEVILRCVPISNHLYFYWYRQILGQKVEFLVSFYNNEISEKSEIFDDQFSVERPDGSNFTLKIRSTKLEDSAMYFCASRRDRGQGANVLTFGAGSRLTVL.

The rearrangement links TRBV5-1 to TRBJ2-7; the match to TRBD1 covers 8 bases. CDR1 and CDR2 (germline): SGHRS, YFSETQ. The CDR3 covers 18 residues. J lost 1 base, V lost 4 bases, and 16 bases had no gene match. In nucleotides, the CDR3 is TGCGCCAGCAGCATAGGACAGGGCGCGGCGCACCAATCCTACGAGCAGTACTTC. Translating gives CASSIGQGAAHQSYEQYF.

This clone showed up just once. The CDR3 here is CAVCGTTGNTIYF. In nucleotides, the CDR3 is TGTGCCGTCTGCGGGACCACTGGAAACACCATATATTTT. This chain links TRBV10-3 with TRBJ1-3; D might be TRBD1 (5 bases). The CDR3 spans 13 residues. Germline V gives CDR1 ENHRY, CDR2 SYGVKD. Trimming removed 11 bases from V and 2 bases from J, with 13 bases in between.

This chain connects TRBV7-2 to TRBJ1-4; D might be TRBD1 (5 bases). V lost 5 bases to trimming and J lost 11 bases, with 18 bases between them. CDR1 is SGHTA and CDR2 is FQGNSA in the germline V gene. The length of the CDR3 is 14 residues. The CDR3 sequence is CASSADSLFGKLFF. The CDR3 DNA reads as TGTGCCAGCAGCGCCGACAGCCTTTTTGGGAAACTGTTTTTT.

The chain employs TRBV21-1 and TRBJ2-1; TRBD1 was called by the table and not checked on the DNA. TRBV21-1 is designated a pseudogene. The CDR3 totals 15 residues. In DNA form, the CDR3 reads TGTGCCAGCAGCAAAGCGCAGGGTGGTTACAATGAGCAGTTCTTC. This gives the protein CASSKAQGGYNEQFF.